The present T cell receptor beta chain was sequenced within a study of T cell responses to AZD1222 COVID-19 vaccine. Broader study findings: Spike-wide coverage was observed for vaccine-associated CD4 TCRs, with dominant responses at 160-218 and 743-854. Repertoires were collected only later (after the peak T cell response had occurred).

The germline V gene has CDR1 SGHTS and CDR2 YDEGEE. The CDR3 has 12 amino acids. V gave up 3 bases and J gave up 7 bases, with 11 bases separating them. Some clones are missing from TCRdb's copy, which holds only in-frame ones; the method was immunoSEQ multiplex PCR. There are over 110,000 clones in the sample; 75% to 90% occur only once, and 1.5% to 2% lies in the top ten. As to this clone: What it binds is not known.

This material consisted of peripheral blood, taken 28 days after the second AZD1222 dose. This rearrangement joins TRBV5-8 to TRBJ2-7, with D unresolved. This clonotype was obtained from an adult who received the AZD1222 COVID-19 vaccine. The CDR3 DNA reads as TGTGCCAGCAGCTCCGGCCTGAGGGAGCAGTACGTC. It specifies CASSSGLREQYV.